One T cell receptor beta chain is described in this entry. The antigen remains undetermined. TCRdb's table, derived via immunoSEQ multiplex PCR, lists solely in-frame clones and lacks some. The table includes around 180,000 clones, 90% detected once. The data are from a study of T cell responses to AZD1222 COVID-19 vaccine. Study-level points and caveats: The breadth and depth of Spike-specific TCRs increased once two AZD1222 doses had been given.

The CDR3 runs 18 residues. Germline V gives CDR1 LNHDA, CDR2 SQIVND (reference sequence). Losses at the gene ends were 6 bases for V and 2 bases for J; bases not matched to a gene: 17. The chain is built from TRBV19 and TRBJ2-7, with 9 bases lining up with TRBD1. The TCR sequence derives from an adult in good health. The material was peripheral blood, obtained on day 0 of AZD1222 vaccination. The CDR3 sequence: CASSIKPGQGALTYEQYF. The CDR3 DNA reads TGTGCCAGTAGCATAAAGCCGGGACAGGGAGCCCTTACCTACGAGCAGTACTTC.